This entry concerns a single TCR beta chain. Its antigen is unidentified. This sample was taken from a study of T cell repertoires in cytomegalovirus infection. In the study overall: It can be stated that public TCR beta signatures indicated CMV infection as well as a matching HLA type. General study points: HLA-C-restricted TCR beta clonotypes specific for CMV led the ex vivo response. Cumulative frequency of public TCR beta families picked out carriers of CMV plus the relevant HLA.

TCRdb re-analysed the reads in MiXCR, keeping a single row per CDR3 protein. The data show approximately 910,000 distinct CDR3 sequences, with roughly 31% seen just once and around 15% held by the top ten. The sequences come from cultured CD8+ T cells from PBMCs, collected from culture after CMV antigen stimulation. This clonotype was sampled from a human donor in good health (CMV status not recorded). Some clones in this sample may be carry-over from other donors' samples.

CDR3 sequence reads: CASSVLETGGELFF. CDR3 DNA sequence: TGTGCCAGCAGTGTTCTGGAAACGGGCGGGGAGCTGTTTTTT. V gene TRBV6-4 combines with J gene TRBJ2-2; D not resolved. Trimming left V 4 bases short and J 7 bases short, with 13 bases between. The CDR3 sequence is 14 residues long. Germline V CDR1 and CDR2: MRHNA, SNTAGT.